These 12 T cell receptor beta chains were all obtained from the same sample, sequenced in a study of blood T cell repertoires in COVID-19. Only in-frame clones appear in the TCRdb table, and some are missing; sequencing was by immunoSEQ multiplex PCR. Altogether roughly 380,000 clones are present, about 85% being singletons, with the ten largest covering roughly 3.9%. The source material was peripheral blood. These receptors all come from a woman aged 18-29 years with acute or convalescent COVID-19.

This chain joins TRBV19 and TRBJ2-3; TRBD2 matches at 8 bases. Germline V CDR1 and CDR2: LNHDA, SQIVND (reference sequence). The V and J ends lost 7 bases and 9 bases, in that order; junction bases with no gene match: 12. CDR3 length equals 14 residues. This chain's CDR3 is CASMVAGGPQTQYF. The CDR3 DNA follows: TGTGCCAGTATGGTGGCGGGAGGCCCCCAGACGCAGTATTTT.

This clone occurred once. The chain employs TRBV23-1 and TRBJ2-3; unclear D gene. TRBV23-1 is placed among ORFs of uncertain function. The CDR3 sequence is 16 residues long. V was cut by 0 bases and J by 4 bases, with 14 bases left in between. The CDR3 bases are TGCGCCAGCAGTCAATCGCTAGGCCTCCCCTCAGATACGCAGTATTTT. Translating gives CASSQSLGLPSDTQYF.

This clone was counted only a few times. The V gene is TRBV5-4, the J gene TRBJ2-5, with 8 bases matching TRBD2. This CDR3 region has 14 residues. Germline values: CDR1 SGHNT, CDR2 YYREEE (reference sequence). V shed 4 bases and J 4 bases; nucleotides not matched to a gene: 6. CDR3 DNA sequence: TGTGCCAGCAGCCTAAGGACTAGCTTAGAGACCCAGTACTTC. This translates into CASSLRTSLETQYF.

The chain couples TRBV28 to TRBJ1-1, with a weak D call TRBD1 (6 bases). Germline V lookup: CDR1 MDHEN, CDR2 SYDVKM. Trimming pared 3 bases from V and 4 bases from J, leaving 9 bases between. This CDR3 has 13 residues. The CDR3 DNA follows: TGTGCCAGCAGTTTGGGGGCAGCCACTGAAGCTTTCTTT. Protein: CASSLGAATEAFF.

This chain links TRBV30 with TRBJ2-2, with a tentative D call TRBD1 (6 bases). CDR3 length: 14 residues. The germline V and J ends were trimmed by 1 base and 6 bases, with 12 bases remaining between them. Germline CDR1 GTSNPN, CDR2 SVGIG (reference sequence). The CDR3 spells CAWSAGAAAGELFF. In nucleotides, the CDR3 is TGTGCCTGGAGTGCAGGGGCGGCCGCCGGGGAGCTGTTTTTT.

This clone was counted ten times or more. The gene calls are TRBV7-2 and TRBJ2-7, with 8 bases aligning to TRBD1. Germline values: CDR1 SGHTA, CDR2 FQGNSA. The CDR3 is 16 residues long. V trimming: 5 bases; J trimming: 2 bases; junction bases outside the gene matches: 11. In nucleotides, the CDR3 is TGTGCCAGCAGCGTACCAGGACAGGGCGCCCCCTACGAGCAGTACTTC. It is translated as CASSVPGQGAPYEQYF.

The chain uses TRBV9 and TRBJ2-3, with D perhaps TRBD2 (7 bases). Trimming removed 3 bases at V and 0 bases at J, with 14 bases between. This CDR3 has 16 amino acids. Germline values: CDR1 SGDLS, CDR2 YYNGEE. The CDR3 is CASSDIAGASTDTQYF. The CDR3 region has the DNA TGTGCCAGCAGCGACATTGCGGGGGCTAGCACAGATACGCAGTATTTT.

This rearrangement joins TRBV29-1 to TRBJ1-1; D perhaps matches TRBD1 (5 bases). Trimming cost V 3 bases and J 1 base, with 9 bases left between them. This CDR3 is built from 13 residues. Germline lookup yields CDR1 SQVTM and CDR2 ANQGSEA. The CDR3 region has the DNA TGCAGCGTTGAGGCGACAGAGAACACTGAAGCTTTCTTT. It specifies CSVEATENTEAFF.

V usage is TRBV9 and J usage is TRBJ2-3, with TRBD1 matching 11 bases. V lost 2 bases to trimming and J lost 2 bases; unmatched junction nucleotides: 10. This CDR3 is 18 amino acids long. Germline V gene data show CDR1 as SGDLS and CDR2 as YYNGEE. CDR3 bases: TGTGCCAGCAGCGTGGGGCGAGGGACAGGGGGGTCCACAGATACGCAGTATTTT. Translation: CASSVGRGTGGSTDTQYF.

In this sample, this clone turned up once. V is TRBV29-1 and J is TRBJ2-7; the D gene is possibly TRBD1 (5 bases). The V and J ends lost 5 bases and 6 bases respectively, with 14 bases between them. CDR3 length equals 12 residues. CDR1 is SQVTM, CDR2 ANQGSEA, per germline. As DNA, the CDR3 is TGCAGCGTTTTACAGGATTCTGGCGAGCAGTACTTC. Its translation: CSVLQDSGEQYF.

The chain employs TRBV18 and TRBJ1-1, with D possibly TRBD1 on 5 matching bases. Trimming stripped 4 bases from V and 0 bases from J, with 6 bases between. The CDR3 is 13 amino acids. Germline CDR1 KGHSH, CDR2 LQKENI. The CDR3 DNA reads as TGTGCCAGCTCACAGGGGTTGAACACTGAAGCTTTCTTT. Its protein is CASSQGLNTEAFF.

The chain has TRBV6-1 and TRBJ2-7; D unresolved. The V gene lost 1 base and the J gene lost 6 bases, with 7 bases spanning the gap. Germline CDR1 is MNHNS and CDR2 is SASEGT. CDR3 length: 12 amino acids. CDR3 coding DNA: TGTGCCAGCAGTGAAGTCCCCGTCGAGCAGTACTTC. It codes for CASSEVPVEQYF.